Listed below are T cell receptor beta chains from one sample, sequenced in a study of cytomegalovirus exposure and HLA in healthy donors. Clones were sequenced by immunoSEQ multiplex PCR, and TCRdb holds only the in-frame ones, with some missing. The sample lists about 120,000 clones; about three quarters were seen once. Sequencing input: PBMCs. All receptors come from a woman younger than 45 in good health and CMV-seropositive. Each CDR3 is given with its conserved first and last residue. The D gene is left open where the match is weak. Rows may omit the clone size; those that give it use once, few, many or a size class.

V gene	D gene	J gene	clone size	CDR3 protein	CDR3 DNA
TRBV28	TRBD1	TRBJ2-7	few	CASSFSRGRVGEQYF	TGTGCCAGCAGTTTTAGTAGGGGGCGCGTTGGGGAGCAGTACTTC
TRBV5-1	TRBD1	TRBJ1-1	.	CASSKETGARTEAFF	TGCGCCAGCAGCAAGGAGACAGGGGCACGCACTGAAGCTTTCTTT
TRBV5-4	TRBD2	TRBJ2-6	few	CASSPGGRAGANVLTF	TGTGCCAGCAGCCCGGGGGGTCGGGCTGGGGCCAACGTCCTGACTTTC
TRBV10-3	.	TRBJ2-7	once	CAISESGQSYEQYF	TGTGCCATCAGTGAGTCTGGGCAGTCCTACGAGCAGTACTTC
TRBV7-3	.	TRBJ2-2	.	CASSPRGLGAGELFF	TGTGCCAGCAGCCCCCGCGGCCTCGGGGCCGGGGAGCTGTTTTTT
TRBV5-1	TRBD2	TRBJ2-1	few	CASTTRGGPNNEQFF	TGCGCCAGCACCACACGGGGGGGGCCAAACAATGAGCAGTTCTTC
TRBV9	TRBD1	TRBJ1-6	.	CASSVAGTGINSPLHF	TGTGCCAGCAGCGTAGCTGGGACAGGGATCAATTCACCCCTCCACTTT
TRBV4-1	.	TRBJ1-2	.	CASSQTTRTRDYGYTF	TGCGCCAGCAGCCAGACGACCCGAACGAGGGACTATGGCTACACCTTC
TRBV7-9	.	TRBJ1-1	.	CASSLVSEGTEAFF	TGTGCCAGCAGCTTAGTATCGGAGGGCACTGAAGCTTTCTTT
TRBV4-3	.	TRBJ2-7	.	CASSQEPVATYEQYF	TGCGCCAGCAGCCAAGAACCGGTCGCGACCTACGAGCAGTACTTC
TRBV27	.	TRBJ2-1	.	CASKRLWSIDEQFF	TGTGCCAGCAAGCGGCTTTGGTCGATCGATGAGCAGTTCTTC
TRBV19	TRBD2	TRBJ2-1	.	CASSIGGAYNEQFF	TGTGCCAGTAGTATCGGGGGGGCCTACAATGAGCAGTTCTTC
TRBV19	TRBD1	TRBJ2-7	.	CASSTSRTGGKYEQYF	TGTGCCAGTAGTACATCCAGGACAGGGGGAAAATACGAGCAGTACTTC